This T cell receptor beta chain is from a study of T cells in localized non-small cell lung cancer. Data came from immunoSEQ multiplex PCR; TCRdb stores just in-frame clones and leaves some out. The sample lists fewer than 1,900 clones, around a quarter occurring once. This CDR3 is built from 14 residues. The germline V gene has CDR1 SGHNT and CDR2 YENEEA. J lost 5 bases, V lost 1 base, and 0 bases had no gene match. This clone is categorized as medium-sized. This clonotype originated in a male donor older than 55 with stage I lung adenocarcinoma. Here the sequenced sample was normal lung tissue next to the tumor, taken before any cancer treatment. This rearrangement joins TRBV11-3 to TRBJ2-5; 11 bases are shared with TRBD1. The CDR3: CASSLGDRGETQYF. The CDR3 nucleotides read TGTGCCAGCAGCTTAGGGGACAGGGGGGAGACCCAGTACTTC.